These 18 T cell receptor beta chains came from one sample sequenced in a study of cytomegalovirus exposure and HLA in healthy donors (dated by TCRdb to the late 2010s). The library was obtained by the immunoSEQ multiplex PCR assay. The multiplex PCR relied on a mix of 60 forward primers for TCR Vbeta segments and 13 reverse primers for TCR Jbeta segments. TCRdb took over this immuneACCESS table, retaining in-frame rearrangements with V and J assigned. Such tables are incomplete; in checked studies, under half of the missing clones stem from an unresolved V gene, and the remainder is unexplained. For this sample there are approximately 100,000 clones; 75% appear just once. Of the sample, less than 5% falls within the top ten clones. Material for sequencing was PBMCs. All receptors derive from a woman under 30 in good health and CMV-seropositive.

This clone occurred a few times. The junction departs from the called germline gene at one end, perhaps through a read error. This chain uses TRBV28 with TRBJ2-1, with a tentative D call TRBD2 (7 bases). This CDR3 has 14 amino acids. Per the germline V gene, CDR1 is MDHEN and CDR2 is SYDVKM. In DNA, the CDR3 is TGTGCCGGCAGTGGGAGGGGGATTTACAATGAGCAGTTCTTC. Translation: CAGSGRGIYNEQFF.

V and J are TRBV6-4 and TRBJ1-1, with 7 bases fitting TRBD1. Germline V gene data show CDR1 as MRHNA and CDR2 as SNTAGT. CDR3 length: 15 residues. V shed 4 bases, J shed 4 bases, and the junction held 9 bases outside the gene matches. Here the CDR3 reads CASSGRRGMVTEAFF. CDR3 coding DNA: TGTGCCAGCAGTGGCCGCAGGGGGATGGTCACTGAAGCTTTCTTT.

The chain uses TRBV11-2 and TRBJ2-7; perhaps TRBD1 as D (5 bases). Germline CDR1 reads SGHAT; CDR2 reads FQNNGV. This CDR3 spans 14 amino acids. The germline V and J ends were trimmed by 1 base and 4 bases, with 11 bases remaining between them. The CDR3 protein is CASSLGQGPYEQYF. The DNA for the CDR3 is TGTGCCAGCAGCTTAGGGCAGGGCCCATACGAGCAGTACTTC.

The chain couples TRBV6-6 to TRBJ2-7; possibly TRBD1 for D (6 bases). The CDR3 is 13 residues long. The germline gives CDR1 MNHNY, CDR2 SVGAGI (reference sequence). With 5 bases removed from V and 3 bases from J, the gap between germline ends came to 11 bases. CDR3 amino acids: CASSTNRDYEQYF. The CDR3 coding sequence is TGTGCCAGCAGTACCAACAGGGACTACGAGCAGTACTTC.

V and J are TRBV19 and TRBJ1-5, with D uncertain. The germline V gene encodes CDR1 LNHDA and CDR2 SQIVND (reference sequence). This CDR3 has 13 residues. Trimming removed 6 bases from V and 4 bases from J, with 10 bases in between. The CDR3 sequence is CASSLTDNQPQHF. CDR3 nucleotides: TGTGCCAGTAGCTTGACTGATAATCAGCCCCAGCATTTT. Looking up the rest from reference TRBV19 and TRBJ1-5 gives the full variable domain: DGGITQSPKYLFRKEGQNVTLSCEQNLNHDAMYWYRQDPGQGLRLIYYSQIVNDFQKGDIAEGYSVSREKKESFPLTVTSAQKNPTAFYLCASSLTDNQPQHFGDGTRLSIL.

This clone has more than one count but fewer than ten. The gene calls are TRBV10-1 and TRBJ2-1; TRBD2 might be the D (5 bases). V was shortened by 6 bases and J by 0 bases, with 18 bases between the two germline ends. The length of the CDR3 is 17 residues. CDR1 is WNHNN and CDR2 is SYGVQD in the germline V gene (reference sequence). CDR3 loop: CASSALQRSSSYNEQFF. In DNA form, the CDR3 reads TGCGCCAGCAGCGCGCTACAGCGGTCGAGCTCCTACAATGAGCAGTTCTTC.

This clone has just a few counts. The chain has TRBV6-6 and TRBJ2-3, with D possibly TRBD2 on 7 matching bases. The V and J ends lost 5 bases and 8 bases respectively, with 17 bases between them. Germline V gene sequence: CDR1 MNHNY, CDR2 SVGAGI (reference sequence). The CDR3 spans 14 residues. Here the CDR3 DNA reads TGTGCCAGCAGTGGCGGCGGGAGAGGGGGTACGCAGTATTTT. Amino acid sequence: CASSGGGRGGTQYF.

The sample holds a few counts of this clone. The chain joins TRBV15 to TRBJ2-7; 7 nucleotides line up with TRBD2. Germline CDR1 is LNHNV and CDR2 is YYDKDF (reference sequence). After removal of 5 bases from V and 4 bases from J, the junction contained 11 bases not matched to a gene. CDR3 length: 15 residues. CDR3 sequence reads: CATSLAAGVGYEQYF. The CDR3 DNA sequence: TGTGCCACCAGCTTGGCGGCGGGGGTTGGGTACGAGCAGTACTTC.

This chain links TRBV7-9 with TRBJ2-5, with TRBD2 matching over 9 bases. Germline-derived CDR1 and CDR2 are SEHNR and FQNEAQ (reference sequence). J was trimmed by 5 bases and V by 4 bases; bases with no gene match: 17. CDR3 size: 18 residues. The chain's CDR3 is CASSSTTPTSGRSETQYF. The CDR3 bases are TGTGCCAGCAGCTCTACGACTCCAACGAGCGGGAGGAGTGAGACCCAGTACTTC.

This clone was counted between two and nine times. This chain links TRBV5-5 with TRBJ1-5, with 8 bases aligning to TRBD1. CDR3 length: 13 residues. CDR1 SGHKS and CDR2 YYEKEE come from the germline V gene (reference sequence). V lost 5 bases, J lost 3 bases, and 1 base stayed unmatched. The CDR3 DNA sequence: TGTGCCAGCAGGGACAGGGACAATCAGCCCCAGCATTTT. Protein: CASRDRDNQPQHF.

This chain connects TRBV29-1 to TRBJ1-2; TRBD1 agrees at 8 bases. In germline, CDR1 is SQVTM, CDR2 ANQGSEA. V lost 5 bases to trimming and J lost 3 bases; unmatched junction nucleotides: 2. This CDR3 has 12 amino acids. The CDR3 here is CSVLTGDYGYTF. The CDR3 nucleotides are TGCAGCGTTTTGACAGGGGACTATGGCTACACCTTC.

This clone was seen a handful of times. V and J are TRBV6-5 and TRBJ2-1, with 9 bases identical to TRBD2. This CDR3 comprises 15 residues. V was pared by 4 bases and J by 6 bases, with 7 bases of the junction left unmatched. CDR1 and CDR2 from the germline V gene are MNHEY and SVGAGI. CDR3 amino acids: CASSWETSGINEQFF. CDR3 DNA: TGTGCCAGCAGTTGGGAGACTAGCGGAATCAATGAGCAGTTCTTC.

The chain links TRBV30 to TRBJ2-7; D is uncertain. Germline V gene lookup returns CDR1 GTSNPN and CDR2 SVGIG (reference sequence). The CDR3 totals 13 residues. V lost 0 bases and J lost 0, with 6 bases in between. For the CDR3, the DNA is TGTGCCTGGAGTGTTGACAACTCCTACGAGCAGTACTTC. This gives the protein CAWSVDNSYEQYF.

The sample holds a few counts of this clone. The CDR3 protein is CASSLAGQGSGYTF. Written as DNA, the CDR3 is TGTGCCAGCAGCTTGGCGGGACAGGGGTCTGGCTACACCTTC. The chain combines TRBV5-6 with TRBJ1-2, with 10 positions matching TRBD1. This CDR3 region has 14 residues. Trimming removed 0 bases from V and 7 bases from J; junction bases left unmatched: 3. Germline V gene lookup returns CDR1 SGHDT and CDR2 YYEEEE.

The chain joins TRBV6-5 to TRBJ1-5, with no clear D. The germline V and J ends were trimmed by 8 bases and 0 bases, with 8 bases remaining between them. CDR1 MNHEY and CDR2 SVGAGI come from the germline V gene. The CDR3 runs to 13 residues. CDR3 DNA sequence: TGTGCCAGCGCCGGAGGTAGCAATCAGCCCCAGCATTTT. It is translated as CASAGGSNQPQHF.

As for this clone: The same CDR3 also results from other DNA sequences found in this sample. The chain couples TRBV28 to TRBJ1-2; no definite D call. Germline V gene lookup returns CDR1 MDHEN and CDR2 SYDVKM. V lost 6 bases and J 6 bases, leaving 23 bases between the germline ends. The CDR3 has 16 residues. The CDR3 region has the DNA TGTGCCAGCAGACCCTCCCCGGCCAGAGGTGTAAATGGCTACACCTTC. It encodes CASRPSPARGVNGYTF.

V and J are TRBV4-2 and TRBJ2-7; TRBD1 matches 11 bases. CDR1 is LGHNA and CDR2 is YNFKEQ in the germline V gene. V gave up 4 bases and J gave up 2 bases; unmatched junction bases: 4. This CDR3 contains 15 residues. CDR3 nucleotides: TGTGCCAGCAGCCCGGACAGGGGGCGGCCCTACGAGCAGTACTTC. Encoded protein: CASSPDRGRPYEQYF.

This chain joins TRBV5-5 and TRBJ1-1; 8 nucleotides line up with TRBD1. The germline gives CDR1 SGHKS, CDR2 YYEKEE (reference sequence). This CDR3 is 14 amino acids long. V was clipped by 3 bases and J by 1 base; unmatched bases: 2. The CDR3 here is CASSWDRSNTEAFF. CDR3 coding DNA: TGTGCCAGCAGCTGGGACAGGTCGAACACTGAAGCTTTCTTT.